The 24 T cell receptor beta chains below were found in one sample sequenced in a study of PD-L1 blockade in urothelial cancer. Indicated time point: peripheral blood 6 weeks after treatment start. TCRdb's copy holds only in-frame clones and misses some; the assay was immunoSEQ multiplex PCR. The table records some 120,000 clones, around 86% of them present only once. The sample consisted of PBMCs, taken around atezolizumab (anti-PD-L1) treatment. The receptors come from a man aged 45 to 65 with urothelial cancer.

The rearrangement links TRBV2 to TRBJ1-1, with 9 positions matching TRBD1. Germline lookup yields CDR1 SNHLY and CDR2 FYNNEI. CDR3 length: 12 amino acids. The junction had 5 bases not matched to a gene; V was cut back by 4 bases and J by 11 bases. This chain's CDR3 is CASSVDRGGAFF. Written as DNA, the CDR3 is TGTGCCAGCAGTGTGGACAGGGGCGGTGCTTTCTTT.

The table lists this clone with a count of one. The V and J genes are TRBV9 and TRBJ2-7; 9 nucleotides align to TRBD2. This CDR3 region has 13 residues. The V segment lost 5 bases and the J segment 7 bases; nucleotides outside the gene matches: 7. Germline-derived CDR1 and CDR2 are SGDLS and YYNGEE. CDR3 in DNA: TGTGCCAGCAGTCGACTAGCGGTGGGGGAGCAGTACTTC. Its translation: CASSRLAVGEQYF.

The CDR3 loop reads CATTDPGQPVYEQYF. The CDR3 nucleotides read TGTGCCACCACAGATCCGGGACAGCCTGTCTACGAGCAGTACTTC. V is TRBV18 and J is TRBJ2-7; 7 bases are shared with TRBD1. The trim removed 10 bases at V and 3 bases at J, leaving 15 bases unmatched. Germline V CDR1 and CDR2: KGHSH, LQKENI. There are 15 residues in the CDR3.

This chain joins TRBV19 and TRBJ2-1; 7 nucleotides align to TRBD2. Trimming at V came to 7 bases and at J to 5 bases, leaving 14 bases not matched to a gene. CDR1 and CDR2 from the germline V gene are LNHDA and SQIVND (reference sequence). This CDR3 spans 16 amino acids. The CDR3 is CASKAGKPLRNNEQFF. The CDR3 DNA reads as TGTGCCAGTAAAGCGGGAAAACCCCTACGCAACAATGAGCAGTTCTTC.

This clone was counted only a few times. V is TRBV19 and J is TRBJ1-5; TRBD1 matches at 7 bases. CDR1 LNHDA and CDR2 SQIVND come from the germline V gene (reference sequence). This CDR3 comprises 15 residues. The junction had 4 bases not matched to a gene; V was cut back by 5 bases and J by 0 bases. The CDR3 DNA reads TGTGCCAGTAGTCCGACAGGGCATAGCAATCAGCCCCAGCATTTT. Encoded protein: CASSPTGHSNQPQHF.

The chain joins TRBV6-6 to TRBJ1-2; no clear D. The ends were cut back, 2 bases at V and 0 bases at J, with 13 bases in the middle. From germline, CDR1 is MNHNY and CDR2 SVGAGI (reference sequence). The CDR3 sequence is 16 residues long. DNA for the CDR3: TGTGCCAGCAGTTACCAACGGCAGGCCGCTAACTATGGCTACACCTTC. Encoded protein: CASSYQRQAANYGYTF.

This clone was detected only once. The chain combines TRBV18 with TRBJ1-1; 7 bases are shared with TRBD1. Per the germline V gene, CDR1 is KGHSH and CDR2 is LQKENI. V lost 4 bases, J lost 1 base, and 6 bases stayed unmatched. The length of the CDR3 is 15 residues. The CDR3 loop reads CASSQDRVANTEAFF. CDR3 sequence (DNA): TGTGCCAGCTCACAAGACAGGGTTGCGAACACTGAAGCTTTCTTT.

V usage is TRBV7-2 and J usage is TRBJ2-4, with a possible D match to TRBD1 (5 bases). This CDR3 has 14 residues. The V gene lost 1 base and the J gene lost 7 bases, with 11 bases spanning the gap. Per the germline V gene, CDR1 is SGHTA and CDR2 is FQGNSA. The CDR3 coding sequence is TGTGCCAGCAGCTTAGATCAGGGTAGTAACATTCAGTACTTC. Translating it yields CASSLDQGSNIQYF.

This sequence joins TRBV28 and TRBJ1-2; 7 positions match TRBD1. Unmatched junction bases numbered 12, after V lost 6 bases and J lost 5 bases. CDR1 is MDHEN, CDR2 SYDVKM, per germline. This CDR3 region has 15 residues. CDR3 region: CASSPGDRKIYGYTF. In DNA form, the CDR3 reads TGTGCCAGCAGCCCAGGGGACAGAAAAATTTATGGCTACACCTTC.

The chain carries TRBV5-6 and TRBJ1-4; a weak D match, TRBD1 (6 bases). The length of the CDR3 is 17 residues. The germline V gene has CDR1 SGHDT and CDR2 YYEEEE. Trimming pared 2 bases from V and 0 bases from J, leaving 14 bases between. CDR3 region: CASSLFGQTATNEKLFF. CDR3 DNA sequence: TGTGCCAGCAGCTTATTTGGACAGACTGCAACTAATGAAAAACTGTTTTTT.

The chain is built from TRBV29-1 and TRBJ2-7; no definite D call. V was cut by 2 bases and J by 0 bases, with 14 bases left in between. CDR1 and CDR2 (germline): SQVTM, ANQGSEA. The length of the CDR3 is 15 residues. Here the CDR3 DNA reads TGCAGCGTTGAACTCGGGTCACTCGCCTCCTACGAGCAGTACTTC. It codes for CSVELGSLASYEQYF.

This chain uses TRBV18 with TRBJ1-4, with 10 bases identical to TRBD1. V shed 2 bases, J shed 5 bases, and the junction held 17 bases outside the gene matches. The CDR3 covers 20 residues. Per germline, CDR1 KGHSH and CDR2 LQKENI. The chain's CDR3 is CASSPRPGQGTKNWNEKLFF. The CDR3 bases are TGTGCCAGCTCACCAAGACCGGGACAGGGGACCAAAAACTGGAATGAAAAACTGTTTTTT.

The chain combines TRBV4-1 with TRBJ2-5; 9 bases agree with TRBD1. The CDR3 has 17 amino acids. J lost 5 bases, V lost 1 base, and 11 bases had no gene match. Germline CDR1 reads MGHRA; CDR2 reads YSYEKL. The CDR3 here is CASSQAPLRQGDETQYF. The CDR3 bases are TGCGCCAGCAGCCAAGCCCCTCTGCGACAGGGGGACGAGACCCAGTACTTC.

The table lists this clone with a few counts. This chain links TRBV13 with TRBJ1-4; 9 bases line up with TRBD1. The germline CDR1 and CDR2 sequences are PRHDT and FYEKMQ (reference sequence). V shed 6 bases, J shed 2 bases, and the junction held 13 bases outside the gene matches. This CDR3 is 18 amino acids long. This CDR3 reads CASSNRAGTGWTNEKLFF. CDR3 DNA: TGTGCCAGCAGTAACCGAGCCGGGACAGGGTGGACTAATGAAAAACTGTTTTTT.

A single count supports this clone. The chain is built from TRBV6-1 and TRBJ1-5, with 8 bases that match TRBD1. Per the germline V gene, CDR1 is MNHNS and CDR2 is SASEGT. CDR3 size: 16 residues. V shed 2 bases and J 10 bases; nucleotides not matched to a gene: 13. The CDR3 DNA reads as TGTGCCAGCAGTGAATCAGGGGGCAGTGGTTTTCATCCCCAGCATTTT. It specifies CASSESGGSGFHPQHF.

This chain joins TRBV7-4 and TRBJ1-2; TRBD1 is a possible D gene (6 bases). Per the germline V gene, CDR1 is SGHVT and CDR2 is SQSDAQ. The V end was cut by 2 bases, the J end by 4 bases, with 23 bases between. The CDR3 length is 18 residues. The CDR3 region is CASSLWGTHFRGTYGYTF. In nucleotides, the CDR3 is TGTGCCAGCAGCTTATGGGGGACACATTTCAGAGGTACCTATGGCTACACCTTC.

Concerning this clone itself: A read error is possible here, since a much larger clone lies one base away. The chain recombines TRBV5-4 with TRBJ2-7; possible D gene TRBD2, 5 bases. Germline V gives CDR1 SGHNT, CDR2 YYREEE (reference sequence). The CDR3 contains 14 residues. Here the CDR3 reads CAGSGGLHGGEQYF. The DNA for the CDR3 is TGTGCCGGCAGCGGCGGACTCCACGGAGGCGAGCAGTACTTC.

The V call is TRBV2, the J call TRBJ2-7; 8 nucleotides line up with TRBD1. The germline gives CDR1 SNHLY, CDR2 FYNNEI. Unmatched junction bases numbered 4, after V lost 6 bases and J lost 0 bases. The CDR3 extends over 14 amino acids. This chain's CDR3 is CASRSGQASYEQYF. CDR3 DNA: TGTGCCAGCAGGTCGGGACAGGCCTCCTACGAGCAGTACTTC. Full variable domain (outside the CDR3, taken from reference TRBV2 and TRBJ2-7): EPEVTQTPSHQVTQMGQEVILRCVPISNHLYFYWYRQILGQKVEFLVSFYNNEISEKSEIFDDQFSVERPDGSNFTLKIRSTKLEDSAMYFCASRSGQASYEQYFGPGTRLTVT.

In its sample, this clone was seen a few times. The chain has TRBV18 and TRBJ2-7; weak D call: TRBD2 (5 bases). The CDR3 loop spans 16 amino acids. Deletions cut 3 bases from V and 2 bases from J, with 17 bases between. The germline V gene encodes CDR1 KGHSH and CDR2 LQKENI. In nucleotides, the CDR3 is TGTGCCAGCTCACCCGGAGGATCGGCAGCTACCTACGAGCAGTACTTC. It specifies CASSPGGSAATYEQYF.

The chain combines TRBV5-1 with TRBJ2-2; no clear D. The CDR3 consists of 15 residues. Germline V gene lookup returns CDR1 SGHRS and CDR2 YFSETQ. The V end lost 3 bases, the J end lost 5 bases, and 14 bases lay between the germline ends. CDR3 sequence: CASSWSEPVTGELFF. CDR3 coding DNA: TGCGCCAGCAGCTGGTCGGAGCCTGTTACCGGGGAGCTGTTTTTT. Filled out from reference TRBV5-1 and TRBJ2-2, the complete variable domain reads KAGVTQTPRYLIKTRGQQVTLSCSPISGHRSVSWYQQTPGQGLQFLFEYFSETQRNKGNFPGRFSGRQFSNSRSEMNVSTLELGDSALYLCASSWSEPVTGELFFGEGSRLTVL.

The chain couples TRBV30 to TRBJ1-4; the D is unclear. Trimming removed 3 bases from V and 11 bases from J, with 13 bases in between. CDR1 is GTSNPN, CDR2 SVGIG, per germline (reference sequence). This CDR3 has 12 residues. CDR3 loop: CAWRSTHGKLFF. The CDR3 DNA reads TGTGCCTGGAGGTCAACCCACGGGAAACTGTTTTTT.

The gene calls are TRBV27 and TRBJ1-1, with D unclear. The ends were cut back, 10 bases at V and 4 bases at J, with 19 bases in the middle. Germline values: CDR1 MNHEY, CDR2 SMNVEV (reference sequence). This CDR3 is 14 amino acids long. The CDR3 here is CATKREERVTEAFF. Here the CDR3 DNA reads TGTGCCACCAAGCGGGAAGAGAGAGTCACTGAAGCTTTCTTT.

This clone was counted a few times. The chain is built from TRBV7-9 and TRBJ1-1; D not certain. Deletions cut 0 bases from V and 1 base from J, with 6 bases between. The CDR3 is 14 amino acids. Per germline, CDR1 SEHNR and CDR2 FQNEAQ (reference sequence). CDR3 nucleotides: TGTGCCAGCAGCTTAGCGTCCCAGAACACTGAAGCTTTCTTT. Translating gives CASSLASQNTEAFF. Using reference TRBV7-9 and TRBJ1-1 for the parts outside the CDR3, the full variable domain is DTGVSQNPRHKITKRGQNVTFRCDPISEHNRLYWYRQTLGQGPEFLTYFQNEAQLEKSRLLSDRFSAERPKGSFSTLEIQRTEQGDSAMYLCASSLASQNTEAFFGQGTRLTVV.

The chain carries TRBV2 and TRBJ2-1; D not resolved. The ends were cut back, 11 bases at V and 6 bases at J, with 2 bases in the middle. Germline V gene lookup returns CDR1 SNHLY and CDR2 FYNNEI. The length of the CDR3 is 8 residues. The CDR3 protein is CARNEQFF. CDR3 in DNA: TGTGCCCGCAATGAGCAGTTCTTC.